This note documents a single TCR beta chain sequence. The antigen is unknown. This specimen comes from a study of post-analysis software for immune sequencing data. Turning to the study itself: Disease trajectories encompassed relapsing-remitting, secondary progressive and progressive-relapsing multiple sclerosis.

Carried by the TCR beta cDNA libraries were unique molecular identifiers. It was from about 0.94 to 9.7 million T cells that approximately 500,000 cDNA molecules came. Each CDR3 protein is one row after TCRdb ran MiXCR on the PCR reads. This table has approximately 730,000 distinct CDR3 sequences, just under 30% appearing once. Study-wide results and limits: Multiple sclerosis patients showed significantly lower normalized Chao1 diversity than controls did. TRBV5-6, TRBV5-1 and TRBV20-1 belonged to a set of a handful of TRBV segments that were more frequent in patients than controls. F measure grouped same-batch samples tightly together.

This CDR3 is 16 amino acids long. V shed 6 bases and J 1 base; nucleotides not matched to a gene: 10. Germline V gene data show CDR1 as MNHEY and CDR2 as SVGAGI. The TCR was taken from a girl between 5 and 17 years old with multiple sclerosis. Sequencing used blood. This rearrangement joins TRBV6-5 to TRBJ1-2; TRBD1 matches 8 bases. The CDR3 sequence: CASRYRDRILNYGYTF. The CDR3 nucleotides read TGTGCCAGCAGGTACCGGGACAGGATACTTAACTATGGCTACACCTTC.